This T cell receptor beta chain was observed in a study of T cell responses to AZD1222 COVID-19 vaccine. Broader study findings: Vaccine-associated CD4 TCRs spanned spike, dominant at 160-218 and 743-854. In a largely white British group with more females than males, clonal diversity was possibly underestimated.

The table came from immunoSEQ multiplex PCR; TCRdb's copy has only in-frame clones and leaves some out. In the table there are some 81,000 clones, 70% to 90% of which are singletons. This CDR3 contains 15 residues. V shed 7 bases, J shed 9 bases, and the junction held 13 bases outside the gene matches. Per germline, CDR1 LNHDA and CDR2 SQIVND (reference sequence). Note on this clone: No antigen is known for it.

The sequence came from an adult who received the AZD1222 COVID-19 vaccine. This sample comprised peripheral blood, obtained 28 days after the second AZD1222 dose. V gene TRBV19 combines with J gene TRBJ2-1; 9 nucleotides align to TRBD1. The chain's CDR3 is CASTQTGQGLSEQFF. The CDR3 nucleotides read TGTGCCAGTACTCAGACGGGACAGGGTCTGAGTGAGCAGTTCTTC.